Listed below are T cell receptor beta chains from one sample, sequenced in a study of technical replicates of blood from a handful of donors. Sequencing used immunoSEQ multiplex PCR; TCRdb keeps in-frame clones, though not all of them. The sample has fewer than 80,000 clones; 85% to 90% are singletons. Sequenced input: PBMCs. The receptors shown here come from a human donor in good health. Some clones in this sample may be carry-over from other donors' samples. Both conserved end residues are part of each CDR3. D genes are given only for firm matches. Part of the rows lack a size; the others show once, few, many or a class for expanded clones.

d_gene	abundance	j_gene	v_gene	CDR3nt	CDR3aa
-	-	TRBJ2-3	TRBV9	TGTGCCAGCAGCGTACGTGTAGGGGCAGATACGCAGTATTTT	CASSVRVGADTQYF
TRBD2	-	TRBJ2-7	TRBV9	TGTGCCAGCAGCGTGACTAGCGGGAACGAGCAGTACTTC	CASSVTSGNEQYF
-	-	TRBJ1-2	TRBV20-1	TGCAGTGCGTACGAGAGGGATGGCTACACCTTC	CSAYERDGYTF
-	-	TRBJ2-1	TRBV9	TGTGCCAGCAGCGTATCTAGGTTCGAGCAGTTCTTC	CASSVSRFEQFF
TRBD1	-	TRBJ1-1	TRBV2	TGTGCCAGCAGGGGCCCCACAGGGGCGAACACTGAAGCTTTCTTT	CASRGPTGANTEAFF
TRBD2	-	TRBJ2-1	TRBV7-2	TGTGCCAGCAGCTGGGGACTAGCGGAAAACAATGAGCAGTTCTTC	CASSWGLAENNEQFF
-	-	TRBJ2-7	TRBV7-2	TGTGCCAGCAGCTTAGGGGAGCACGAGCAGTACTTC	CASSLGEHEQYF
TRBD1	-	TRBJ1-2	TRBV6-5	TGTGCCAGCAGTTACTCGCCGGACAGGGGTTACGGCTACACCTTC	CASSYSPDRGYGYTF
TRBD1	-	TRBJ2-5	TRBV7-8	TGTGCCAGCAGCTTAGGACAGGGCGGACAGACCCAGTACTTC	CASSLGQGGQTQYF
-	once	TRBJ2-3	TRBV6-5	TGTGCCAGCAGCAACGGACTATCTAGCACAGATACGCAGTATTTT	CASSNGLSSTDTQYF
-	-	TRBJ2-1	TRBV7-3	TGTGCCAGCAGCTCCCGCCAAACAGGGCCCACAAATGAGCAGTTCTTC	CASSSRQTGPTNEQFF
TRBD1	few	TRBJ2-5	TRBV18	TGTGCCAGCTCACCACGACAGGGAGAGACCCAGTACTTC	CASSPRQGETQYF
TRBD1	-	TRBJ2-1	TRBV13	TGTGCCAGCAGCCCGTCAGGGGGCTCGTGGTGGAAGCAGTTCTTC	CASSPSGGSWWKQFF
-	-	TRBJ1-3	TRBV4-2	TGTGCCAGCAGCCAAGATTTCGGGAGGGGCCGTGGAAACACCATATATTTT	CASSQDFGRGRGNTIYF
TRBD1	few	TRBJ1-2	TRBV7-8	TGTGCCAGCAGCCCCGCCAGGGGGCAGATTGGCTACACCTTC	CASSPARGQIGYTF
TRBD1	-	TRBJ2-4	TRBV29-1	TGCAGCGTTCTCCGAGACAGGGGGGGCATTCAGTACTTC	CSVLRDRGGIQYF
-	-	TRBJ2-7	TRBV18	TGTGCCAGCTCACCAATGCAGGGGACCTACGAGCAGTACTTC	CASSPMQGTYEQYF
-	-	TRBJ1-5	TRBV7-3	TGTGCCAGCAGCCCAGATCCCAATCAGCCCCAGCATTTT	CASSPDPNQPQHF
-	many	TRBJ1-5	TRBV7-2	TGTGCCAGCAGCTCGAGCGTGGAAAGCAATCAGCCCCAGCATTTT	CASSSSVESNQPQHF
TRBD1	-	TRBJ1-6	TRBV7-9	TGTGCCAGCAGCAAGGGGACAGGGGATTCACCCCTCCACTTT	CASSKGTGDSPLHF
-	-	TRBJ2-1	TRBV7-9	TGTGCCAGCAGCTCCCTTTGGCGGCCAAGCAATGAGCAGTTCTTC	CASSSLWRPSNEQFF
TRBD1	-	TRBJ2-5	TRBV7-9	TGTGCCAGCACCTCCACGGACAGGGGGCGGGAGACCCAGTACTTC	CASTSTDRGRETQYF
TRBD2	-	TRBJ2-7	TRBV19	TGTGCCAGTAGTATCTCGCTAGCGGGAGCCTACGAGCAGTACTTC	CASSISLAGAYEQYF
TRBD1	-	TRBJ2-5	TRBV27	TGTGCCACTCGGGACAGGGGGCGAGAGACCCAGTACTTC	CATRDRGRETQYF
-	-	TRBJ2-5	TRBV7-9	TGTGCCAGCAGTTCCTGGCGGGACGGGACCCAGTACTTC	CASSSWRDGTQYF
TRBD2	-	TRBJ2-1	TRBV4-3	TGCGCCAGCAGCCAAGATAGGGCTAGCGGGGATGAGCAGTTCTTC	CASSQDRASGDEQFF
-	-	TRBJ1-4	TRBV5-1	TGCGCCAGCGCTTTTCAGGGGATCGAGGAAAAACTGTTTTTT	CASAFQGIEEKLFF
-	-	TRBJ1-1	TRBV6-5	TGTGCCAGCAGTTACGTGGGGCAGACGAACACTGAAGCTTTCTTT	CASSYVGQTNTEAFF
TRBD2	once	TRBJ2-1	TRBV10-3	TGTGCCAACCCAACCCAGCTACTAGCGGGAGACGGCAATGAGCAGTTCTTC	CANPTQLLAGDGNEQFF
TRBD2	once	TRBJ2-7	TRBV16	TGTGCCAGCAGCCAATCGGCCAGCGGGAGGGCCAATTACGAGCAGTACTTC	CASSQSASGRANYEQYF
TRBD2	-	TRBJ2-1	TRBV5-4	TGTGCCAGCAGCCCCGGGAGGGCCCTACCAAATGAGCAGTTCTTC	CASSPGRALPNEQFF
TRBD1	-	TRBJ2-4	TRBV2	TGTGCCAGCCAAGAACAGGGGCCAAACATTCAGTACTTC	CASQEQGPNIQYF
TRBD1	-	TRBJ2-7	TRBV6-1	TGTGCCAGCAGTGAAGCGCTCGGGACAGGCTCCTACGAGCAGTACTTC	CASSEALGTGSYEQYF
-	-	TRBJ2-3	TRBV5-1	TGCGCCAGCAGCTCGCAAAACCCAGACTCAGATACGCAGTATTTT	CASSSQNPDSDTQYF
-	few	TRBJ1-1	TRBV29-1	TGCAGCGTTGATGACAGGTCCACTGAAGCTTTCTTT	CSVDDRSTEAFF
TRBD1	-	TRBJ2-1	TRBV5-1	TGCGCCAGCAGCTCGACCGGGACAGGGTACTACAATGAGCAGTTCTTC	CASSSTGTGYYNEQFF
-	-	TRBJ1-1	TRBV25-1	TGTGCCAGCAGTGAATATGGAGGGCTGGTCACTGAAGCTTTCTTT	CASSEYGGLVTEAFF
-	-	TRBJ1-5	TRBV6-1	TGTGCCAGCAGTGTAGAGGGTTTTAATCAGCCCCAGCATTTT	CASSVEGFNQPQHF
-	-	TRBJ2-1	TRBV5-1	TGCGCCAGCAGCTTGGATGACGGGAGTACCGATGAGCAGTTCTTC	CASSLDDGSTDEQFF
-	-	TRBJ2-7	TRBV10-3	TGTGCCATCAGTTCAAATGGAGATTACGAGCAGTACTTC	CAISSNGDYEQYF
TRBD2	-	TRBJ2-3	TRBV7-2	TGTGCCAGCAGCCCTACTAGCGGGAGGGTAGATACGCAGTATTTT	CASSPTSGRVDTQYF
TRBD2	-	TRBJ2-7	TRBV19	TGTGCCAGTAGTAAGGCTAGCGGGAGTAGGAACGAGCAGTACTTC	CASSKASGSRNEQYF
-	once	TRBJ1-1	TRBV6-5	TGTGCCAGCAGTTACTCCCCAGGGCGCACTGAAGCTTTCTTT	CASSYSPGRTEAFF
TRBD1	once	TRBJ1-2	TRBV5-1	TGCGCCAGCAGCTTGACCCCACAGGGGGCAGCTAACTATGGCTACACCTTC	CASSLTPQGAANYGYTF
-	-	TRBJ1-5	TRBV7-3	TGTGCCAGCAGCCTCCCGTTTGTCGGCAATCAGCCCCAGCATTTT	CASSLPFVGNQPQHF
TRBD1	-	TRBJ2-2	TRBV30	TGTGCCTGGAGCCGACAGGGGGCCGGGGAGCTGTTTTTT	CAWSRQGAGELFF
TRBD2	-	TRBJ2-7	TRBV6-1	TGTGCCAGCGATAGCGGGGGGGCTCCCTACGAGCAGTACTTC	CASDSGGAPYEQYF
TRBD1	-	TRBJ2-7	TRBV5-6	TGTGCCAGCAGCCTAAGACAGGGTGTCTACGAGCAGTACTTC	CASSLRQGVYEQYF
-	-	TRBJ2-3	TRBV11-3	TGTGCCAGCAGCGCCCTGACTAGTGCGGATACGCAGTATTTT	CASSALTSADTQYF
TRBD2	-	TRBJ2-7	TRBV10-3	TGTGCCATCAGTGACCTCCGGGAGGATGAGTACTTC	CAISDLREDEYF
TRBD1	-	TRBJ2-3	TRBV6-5	TGTGCCAGCGGAAGGACAGGGGAGACAGATACGCAGTATTTT	CASGRTGETDTQYF
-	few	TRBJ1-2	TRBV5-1	TGCGCCAGCAGCTTGGACGGGAATGGCTACACCTTC	CASSLDGNGYTF
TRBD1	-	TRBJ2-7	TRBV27	TGTGCCAGCAGCTCGACAGGGAGAGACGAGCAGTACTTC	CASSSTGRDEQYF
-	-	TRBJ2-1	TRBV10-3	TGTGCCATCAGTGAGTACAGCAATGAGCAGTTCTTC	CAISEYSNEQFF